This T cell receptor beta chain was sequenced for a study of shared T cell receptors in the human thymus. Germline assignment: CDR1 SGHDN and CDR2 FVKESK. The V and J ends lost 0 bases and 3 bases, in that order; junction bases with no gene match: 17. This CDR3 is built from 19 residues. TCRdb's table, derived via immunoSEQ multiplex PCR, lists solely in-frame clones and lacks some. The repertoire includes hundreds of thousands of clones, approximately 90% of them detected once, and 0.008% to 0.011% sits in the top ten. Another study also made use of these data, one on human thymus T cells.

The chain joins TRBV14 to TRBJ2-7; TRBD1 aligns across 7 bases. This sequence was found in a boy under three years old with a congenital heart defect. The sample comprised thymocytes. The CDR3 here is CASSQEKRVRGRKDYEQYF. In DNA form, the CDR3 reads TGTGCCAGCAGCCAAGAGAAGAGGGTAAGGGGGCGTAAGGACTACGAGCAGTACTTC.